One and the same sample provided the 11 T cell receptor beta chains below, sequenced in a study of shared clonotypes between healthy human individuals. CD45RO-negative, CCR7-selected cells formed the naive CD8 fraction, which excluded terminally differentiated effector memory CD45RA+ cells. TCRdb's table, derived via immunoSEQ multiplex PCR, lists solely in-frame clones and lacks some. The top ten hold 0.3% of the sample, which has around 600,000 clones, about 98% seen once. The sequencing sample was made of naive CD8+ T cells sorted from blood. These receptors came from a young man in good health.

V usage is TRBV4-3 and J usage is TRBJ2-2; 9 bases are a match to TRBD2. Germline V gene sequence: CDR1 LGHNA, CDR2 YSLEER. Trimming cost V 4 bases and J 4 bases; bases outside gene matches: 10. The CDR3 consists of 17 residues. CDR3 sequence (DNA): TGCGCCAGCAGCCTGGGGGCGGGAGGGCAAATCACCGGGGAGCTGTTTTTT. Amino acids: CASSLGAGGQITGELFF.

V usage is TRBV5-6 and J usage is TRBJ2-4; D uncertain. This CDR3 contains 12 residues. Germline values: CDR1 SGHDT, CDR2 YYEEEE. V was trimmed by 4 bases and J by 3 bases, leaving 5 bases between them. As DNA, the CDR3 is TGTGCCAGCAGCGGGGACAAAAACATTCAGTACTTC. It yields the protein CASSGDKNIQYF.

J is TRBJ2-1 and V is TRBV9, with TRBD2 matching 8 bases. Per germline, CDR1 SGDLS and CDR2 YYNGEE. V dropped 4 bases and J dropped 7; count of bases not matched to a gene: 7. CDR3 length: 14 amino acids. CDR3 coding DNA: TGTGCCAGCAGCCCGGGGGGGGCGCCGAATGAGCAGTTCTTC. It specifies CASSPGGAPNEQFF. The full variable domain, with the rest looked up from reference TRBV9 and TRBJ2-1, is DSGVTQTPKHLITATGQRVTLRCSPRSGDLSVYWYQQSLDQGLQFLIQYYNGEERAKGNILERFSAQQFPDLHSELNLSSLELGDSALYFCASSPGGAPNEQFFGPGTRLTVL.

The gene calls are TRBV7-9 and TRBJ1-1; D is ambiguous. Germline lookup yields CDR1 SEHNR and CDR2 FQNEAQ (reference sequence). V was shortened by 6 bases and J by 5 bases, with 13 bases between the two germline ends. The CDR3 is 13 amino acids. The CDR3 here is CASSGRSVTEAFF. The CDR3 region has the DNA TGTGCCAGCAGTGGGAGAAGTGTGACTGAAGCTTTCTTT.

The V gene is TRBV27, the J gene TRBJ1-4, with D unresolved. The V gene lost 2 bases and the J gene lost 0 bases, with 16 bases spanning the gap. CDR1 is MNHEY, CDR2 SMNVEV, per germline (reference sequence). The CDR3 extends over 18 amino acids. CDR3 sequence (DNA): TGTGCCAGCAGTTTAGGGAAGGTCAGAGATGCAACTAATGAAAAACTGTTTTTT. As protein: CASSLGKVRDATNEKLFF.

The V call is TRBV5-1, the J call TRBJ2-7; 7 bases align to TRBD2. Germline assignment: CDR1 SGHRS and CDR2 YFSETQ. V lost 0 bases and J lost 0; bases outside the gene matches: 3. This CDR3 contains 15 residues. This CDR3 is CASSLGAGASYEQYF. The CDR3 nucleotides read TGCGCCAGCAGCTTGGGGGCGGGAGCCTCCTACGAGCAGTACTTC.

A word on this clone: Other nucleotide sequences from this sample produce the same CDR3. The chain couples TRBV5-4 to TRBJ2-1; tentative D call: TRBD2 (5 bases). CDR1 is SGHNT, CDR2 YYREEE, per germline (reference sequence). The V end was cut by 2 bases, the J end by 6 bases, with 6 bases between. The CDR3 is 12 amino acids. In nucleotides, the CDR3 is TGTGCCAGCAGCTTCCTAGCCAATGAGCAGTTCTTC. Its translation is CASSFLANEQFF.

The V and J genes are TRBV11-2 and TRBJ2-7; D remains ambiguous. CDR3 length: 11 amino acids. Trimming removed 5 bases from V and 3 bases from J, with 5 bases in between. The germline CDR1 and CDR2 sequences are SGHAT and FQNNGV. CDR3 sequence: CASSQNYEQYF. DNA for the CDR3: TGTGCCAGCAGCCAAAACTACGAGCAGTACTTC.

The chain recombines TRBV7-9 with TRBJ2-1; D is possibly TRBD1 (6 bases). The germline gives CDR1 SEHNR, CDR2 FQNEAQ (reference sequence). Trimming took 1 base from V and 6 from J, leaving 10 bases between them. The length of the CDR3 is 14 residues. The CDR3 spells CASSLGVGGNEQFF. The CDR3 DNA is TGTGCCAGCAGCTTAGGCGTAGGGGGCAATGAGCAGTTCTTC.

The chain combines TRBV29-1 with TRBJ2-1; D tentatively fits TRBD1 or TRBD2 (5 bases each). Trimming removed 6 bases from V and 4 bases from J, with 22 bases in between. Germline CDR1 SQVTM, CDR2 ANQGSEA. This CDR3 contains 16 residues. DNA for the CDR3: TGCAGCGTCGTCGGGACGGAACGCAGCCTTTACAATGAGCAGTTCTTC. Residues: CSVVGTERSLYNEQFF.

The chain has TRBV9 and TRBJ1-2; 7 positions agree with TRBD1. The CDR3 runs to 16 residues. The V segment lost 2 bases and the J segment 0 bases; nucleotides outside the gene matches: 7. The germline V gene encodes CDR1 SGDLS and CDR2 YYNGEE. The CDR3 region has the DNA TGTGCCAGCAGCGTCGGGACAGTTGGAGCTAACTATGGCTACACCTTC. Translating it yields CASSVGTVGANYGYTF.